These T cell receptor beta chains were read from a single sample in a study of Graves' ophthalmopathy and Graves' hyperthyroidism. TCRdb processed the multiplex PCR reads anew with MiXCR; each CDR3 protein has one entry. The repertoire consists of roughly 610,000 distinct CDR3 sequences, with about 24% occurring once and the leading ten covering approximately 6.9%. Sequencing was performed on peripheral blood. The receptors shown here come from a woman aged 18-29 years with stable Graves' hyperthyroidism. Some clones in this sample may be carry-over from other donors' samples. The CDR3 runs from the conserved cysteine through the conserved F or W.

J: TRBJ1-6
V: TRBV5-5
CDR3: CASSPRALQGPNSPLHF

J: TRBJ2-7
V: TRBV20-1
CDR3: CSALGTSGGLPYEQYF

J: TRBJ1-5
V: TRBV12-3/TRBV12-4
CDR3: CASTMGHQPQHF

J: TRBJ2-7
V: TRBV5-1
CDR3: CASSLNYEQYF

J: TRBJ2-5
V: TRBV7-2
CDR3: CASSPKRVAGETQYF

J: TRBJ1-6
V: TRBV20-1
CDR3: CSARSPRQQPYNSPLHF

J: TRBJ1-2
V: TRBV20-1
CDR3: CSARDTAGTIGGYTF

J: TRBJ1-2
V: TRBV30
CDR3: CAWSPLGGNYGYTF

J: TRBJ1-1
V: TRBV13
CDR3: CASSAGARDTEAFF

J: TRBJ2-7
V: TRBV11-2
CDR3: CASSWGHGGRPTYEQYF

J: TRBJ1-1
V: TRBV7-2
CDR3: CASSVGTENTEAFF

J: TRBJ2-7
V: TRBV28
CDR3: CASSFRGEYLYGQYF

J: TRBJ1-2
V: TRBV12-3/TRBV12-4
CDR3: CASTGVGGYTF

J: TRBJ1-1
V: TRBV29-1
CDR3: CSVEVTGGRAEAFF

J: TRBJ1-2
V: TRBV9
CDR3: CASSVETDSFYGYTF

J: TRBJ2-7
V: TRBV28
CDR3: CASSFSRAGQYF

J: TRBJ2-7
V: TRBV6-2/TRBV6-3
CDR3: CASSYGQDSHYEQYF

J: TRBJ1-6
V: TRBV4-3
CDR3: CASSQERGQPNSPLHF

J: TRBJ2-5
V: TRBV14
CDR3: CASSQAGSETQYF

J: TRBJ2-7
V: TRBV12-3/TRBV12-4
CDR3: CASSASGTRNEQYF

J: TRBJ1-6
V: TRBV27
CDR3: CASSFQGPSPLHF

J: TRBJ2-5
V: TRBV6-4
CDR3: CASTARDRGLAGRKRTQYF

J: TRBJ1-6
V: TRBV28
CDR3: CASLQQGMGPLHF

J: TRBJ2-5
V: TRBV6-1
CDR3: CASSPTGGRQETQYF

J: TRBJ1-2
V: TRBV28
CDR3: CASSPGQGMGYTF

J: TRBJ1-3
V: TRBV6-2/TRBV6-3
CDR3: CASRPTGRGNTIYF

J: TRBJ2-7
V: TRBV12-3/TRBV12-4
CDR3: CASSGDSDSYEQYF

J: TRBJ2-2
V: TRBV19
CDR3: CASRIGGSGELFF

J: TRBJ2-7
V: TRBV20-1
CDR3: CSARDLGEGLRQYF

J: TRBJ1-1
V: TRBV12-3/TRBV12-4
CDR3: CASSPIQGKTEAFF

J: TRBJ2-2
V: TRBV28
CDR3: CASSLYRGGTGELFF

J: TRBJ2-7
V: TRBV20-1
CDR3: CSATGTSGRARGGEQYF

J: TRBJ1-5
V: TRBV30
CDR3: CAWSRDRGNQPQHF

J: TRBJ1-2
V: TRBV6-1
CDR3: CASSELGTHYGYTF

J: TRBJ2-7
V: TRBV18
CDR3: CASSPSRQSSYEQYF

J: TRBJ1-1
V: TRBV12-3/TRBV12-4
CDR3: CASSVSRSNTEAFF

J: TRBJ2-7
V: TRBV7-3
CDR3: CASSWGLNSYEQYF

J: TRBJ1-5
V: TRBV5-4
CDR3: CASSLGPNSNQPQHF

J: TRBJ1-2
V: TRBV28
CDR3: CASSYDRVRGYTF

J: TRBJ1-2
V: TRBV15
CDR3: CATQSNYGYTF

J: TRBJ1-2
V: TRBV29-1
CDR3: CSAPLGTGSGYTF

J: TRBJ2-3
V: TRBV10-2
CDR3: CASSESGGRADTQYF

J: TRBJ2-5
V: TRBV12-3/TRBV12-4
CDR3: CASSSWTGGGSGRAGTQYF

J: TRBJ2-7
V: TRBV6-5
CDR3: CASSYSRPGQDTYEQYF

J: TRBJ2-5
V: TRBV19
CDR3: CASSIRTYQETQYF

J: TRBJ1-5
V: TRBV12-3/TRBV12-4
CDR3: CASSSRGDLNQPQHF

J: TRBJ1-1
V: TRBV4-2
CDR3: CASSRNHRGDTEAFF

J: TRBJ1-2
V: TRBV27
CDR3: CASSPDSFSTPGHTF

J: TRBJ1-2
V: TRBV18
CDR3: CASSLDRVVYGYTF

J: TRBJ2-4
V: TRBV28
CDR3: CASSFIAGIQYF

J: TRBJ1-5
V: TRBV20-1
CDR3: CSARDLDRPQPQHF

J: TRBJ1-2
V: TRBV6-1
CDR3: CASSTGQLYGYTF

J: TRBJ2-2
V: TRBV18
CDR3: CASSRDGGTGELFF

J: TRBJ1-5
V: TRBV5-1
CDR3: CASSYNGQLNQPQHF

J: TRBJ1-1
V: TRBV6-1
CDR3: CASSENSAVTEAFF

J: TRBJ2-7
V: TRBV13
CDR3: CSTGTGGLYEQYF

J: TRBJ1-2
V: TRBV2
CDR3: CASSEIASQIAGYTF

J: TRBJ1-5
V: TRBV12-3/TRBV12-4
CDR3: CASSPFREGGQPQHF

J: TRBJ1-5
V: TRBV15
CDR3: CATSRTLSQPQHF